This TCR beta chain was sequenced in a study of graft-versus-host responses after intestinal transplantation. At the level of the study: Recipients had transplants, and these were multivisceral, liver-intestinal, or isolated intestinal. Each patient got anti-thymocyte globulin induction, then tacrolimus and steroids for two to four years.

This clone was detected a few times. Its target is unknown. This CDR3 is 16 amino acids long. V lost 2 bases to trimming and J lost 4 bases; unmatched junction nucleotides: 7. Germline V CDR1 and CDR2: MRHNA, SNTAGT. Assay: immunoSEQ multiplex PCR; the TCRdb copy retains only in-frame clones and omits some. In the table there are over 70,000 clones, 90% of which are singletons. Points from the study as a whole: Among circulating GvH clones, peak levels were associated with early post-transplant declines in HvG clones. GvH clones turned up in recipient marrow; some had shown up first in ileum or blood.

The clonotype was recovered from a human donor who was the organ donor for an intestinal transplant. The sample was unstimulated CD8+ T cells sorted from spleen or lymph node cells, taken before transplant. The chain combines TRBV6-4 with TRBJ2-3; TRBD1 aligns across 9 bases. The CDR3 protein is CASSDDSGTGPDTQYF. CDR3 nucleotides: TGTGCCAGCAGTGACGACTCCGGGACAGGGCCAGATACGCAGTATTTT.